This T cell receptor (beta chain) derives from a study of blood T cell repertoires in COVID-19 (TCRdb year 2020). About the investigation overall: Samples covering the acute and convalescent phases of COVID-19 were provided by collaborators in the United States, Italy and Spain. The material from the prospective study consisted of cDNA or gDNA derived from T cells, B-cell-depleted T cells, or PBMCs. The dataset comprised deeply sampled blood TCRbeta repertoires from subjects exposed to, actively infected with, or recovered from COVID-19. The repertoires were released in a freely available public database meant as a resource for research on the immune response to SARS-CoV-2. The samples were drawn from two sources: the first 160 participants of the ongoing ImmuneRACE study, and fewer than 1,500 subjects contributed by 6 global collaborators. The sample metadata nearly always contained a de-identified subject ID, COVID-19 status, age in years and sex. Where available, HLA class I and class II types were taken from metadata supplied by the sample provider and were not determined by assay-based typing.

Including the terminal cysteine and phenylalanine, the CDR3 comprises 15 residues. The retained sequence is limited to the CDR3, 45 bases, with the frame set at the first base. CDR1 and CDR2 were assigned from the germline V gene (reference sequence) as LGHDT and YNNKEL. Relative to germline, V is 7 bases shorter and J is 5 bases shorter, with 15 bases between their ends. Each collaborating institution followed its own protocols to collect whole blood in K2EDTA tubes. For TCRbeta analysis, collaborator samples were shipped as frozen whole blood, as isolated PBMCs, or as DNA extracted from either sample type. The paper as a whole reports these results and caveats: How much clinical and demographic metadata was included differed by source and by participant, and the metadata was provided uncurated.

Note on this clone: Its recognized antigen is unknown. No much larger clone is present one base from it, and per-base qualities are unavailable.

TCRbeta CDR3 regions were amplified from genomic DNA using the immunoSEQ Assay, a bias-controlled multiplex PCR. Under the source paper's analysis protocol: The number of nucleated cells in each sample was estimated by amplification of reference gene primers within the assay. To quantify the absolute abundance of each unique TCRbeta CDR3 rearrangement, sequence reads were collapsed and filtered. For each sample, productive Simpson clonality was calculated as the square root of Simpson's diversity index across productive rearrangements. This immuneACCESS table, as held by TCRdb, lists in-frame sequences with V and J called but not all clones. Of the missing ones, under half trace to an unresolved V gene in checked studies; the others have no known cause. V, J and clone size derive from that table, while D and trimming were established from the DNA sequence. Here the sample has some 190,000 clones; 76% occur a single time. The ten largest make up around 8.1% of the sample.

The rearranged segments are TRBV3-1 (or the pseudogene TRBV3-2) and TRBJ1-6; the D segment could be TRBD1, given 6 matching bases. Source material: peripheral blood. The TCR sequence derives from a woman aged 50 to 60 with active or convalescent COVID-19. This receptor has the CDR3 CASTPTGGNNSPLHF. The nucleotides are TGTGCCAGCACTCCGACAGGCGGTAATAATTCACCCCTCCACTTT.